Listed here are 25 T cell receptor beta chains from one sample, sequenced in a study of CD8 T cells in Susac syndrome. RNA, at about 0.45 to 1 ug, was reverse transcribed with random hexamers. TCRdb analysed the immunoSEQ multiplex PCR reads with MiXCR anew, one entry per CDR3 protein. The repertoire holds about 110,000 distinct CDR3 sequences, with approximately 94% as singletons. The sample was CD8+ T cells from PBMCs. The receptors here all came from a human donor with Susac syndrome.

J is TRBJ1-1 and V is TRBV6-6; D gene unclear. The CDR3 sequence is 12 residues long. Trimming stripped 5 bases from V and 6 bases from J, with 10 bases between. The germline V gene encodes CDR1 MNHNY and CDR2 SVGAGI (reference sequence). DNA of the CDR3: TGTGCCAGCAGTCCCCCCCGCGCTGAAGCTTTCTTT. It yields the protein CASSPPRAEAFF.

V usage is TRBV20-1 and J usage is TRBJ2-7; perhaps TRBD1 as D (6 bases). This CDR3 region has 13 residues. Per germline, CDR1 DFQATT and CDR2 SNEGSKA (reference sequence). V lost 6 bases to trimming and J lost 3 bases, with 15 bases between them. CDR3 coding DNA: TGCAGTGCAAACGACAGGTCTAACTACGAGCAGTACTTC. Its translation is CSANDRSNYEQYF.

V gene TRBV5-4 combines with J gene TRBJ1-1, with D uncertain. V was pared by 5 bases and J by 1 base, with 9 bases between. Germline CDR1 and CDR2: SGHNT and YYREEE (reference sequence). This CDR3 is built from 13 residues. For the CDR3, the DNA is TGTGCCAGCAGAGTGTGGGGGAACACTGAAGCTTTCTTT. This gives the protein CASRVWGNTEAFF.

Here the CDR3 DNA reads TGTGCCAGCAGCTTTGGTCGTGATGACTCCTACGAGCAGTACTTC. As protein: CASSFGRDDSYEQYF. This chain uses TRBV7-8 with TRBJ2-7, with D uncertain. The V gene lost 3 bases and the J gene lost 0 bases, with 12 bases spanning the gap. Germline lookup yields CDR1 SGHVS and CDR2 FQNEAQ. The CDR3 consists of 15 residues.

The chain has TRBV19 and TRBJ2-1, with TRBD2 identical over 10 bases. Trimming took 4 bases from V and 4 from J; bases not matched to a gene: 4. Germline V CDR1 and CDR2: LNHDA, SQIVND (reference sequence). CDR3 length: 15 amino acids. The CDR3 spells CASSTPSGGYNEQFF. DNA for the CDR3: TGTGCCAGTAGTACCCCTAGCGGGGGTTACAATGAGCAGTTCTTC. Filled out from reference TRBV19 and TRBJ2-1, the complete variable domain reads DGGITQSPKYLFRKEGQNVTLSCEQNLNHDAMYWYRQDPGQGLRLIYYSQIVNDFQKGDIAEGYSVSREKKESFPLTVTSAQKNPTAFYLCASSTPSGGYNEQFFGPGTRLTVL.

The chain combines TRBV27 with TRBJ1-2; 7 nucleotides agree with TRBD1. CDR1 and CDR2 (germline): MNHEY, SMNVEV (reference sequence). With V trimmed by 5 bases and J by 0 bases, 6 bases remained unmatched. The CDR3 is made up of 15 amino acids. CDR3 in DNA: TGTGCCAGCAGTCCAAGGACAGGAACTAACTATGGCTACACCTTC. It codes for CASSPRTGTNYGYTF.

This chain uses TRBV5-4 with TRBJ2-7; TRBD1 might be the D (6 bases). CDR3 length: 15 amino acids. Between the trimmed V and J ends, which lost 0 bases and 1 base, there was a span of 11 bases. Germline V CDR1 and CDR2: SGHNT, YYREEE (reference sequence). The CDR3 sequence is CASSLEWGQSYEQYF. CDR3 DNA: TGTGCCAGCAGCTTGGAGTGGGGGCAATCCTACGAGCAGTACTTC.

V usage is TRBV20-1 and J usage is TRBJ2-7, with D tentatively TRBD1 (6 bases). V was trimmed by 3 bases and J by 5 bases, leaving 8 bases between them. CDR1 and CDR2 from the germline V gene are DFQATT and SNEGSKA (reference sequence). CDR3 length equals 11 residues. The CDR3 sequence: CSASSGDEQYF. DNA of the CDR3: TGCAGTGCTAGTTCAGGGGACGAGCAGTACTTC.

The V call is TRBV27, the J call TRBJ1-5, with D hard to call. Looked up from germline, CDR1 is MNHEY and CDR2 is SMNVEV (reference sequence). This CDR3 comprises 14 residues. Trimming pared 7 bases from V and 5 bases from J, leaving 15 bases between. In DNA, the CDR3 is TGTGCCAGCACCTTGTCGATTGGCGATCAGCCCCAGCATTTT. Translated: CASTLSIGDQPQHF.

The chain joins TRBV2 to TRBJ2-7; D uncertain. Germline-derived CDR1 and CDR2 are SNHLY and FYNNEI. With 2 bases removed from V and 0 bases from J, the gap between germline ends came to 11 bases. CDR3 length: 15 amino acids. The CDR3 sequence is CASSERASSSYEQYF. For the CDR3, the DNA is TGTGCCAGCAGTGAAAGGGCCAGCAGCTCCTACGAGCAGTACTTC.

The chain uses TRBV27 and TRBJ1-5; D might be TRBD1 (6 bases). V lost 5 bases to trimming and J lost 0 bases, with 11 bases between them. There are 15 residues in the CDR3. Germline CDR1 is MNHEY and CDR2 is SMNVEV (reference sequence). CDR3 DNA sequence: TGTGCCAGCAGTGTCCAGGGGTATAGCAATCAGCCCCAGCATTTT. Its translation is CASSVQGYSNQPQHF.

This clonotype was observed a single time. The chain has TRBV9 and TRBJ2-2; possibly TRBD1 or TRBD2 for D (5 bases each). The CDR3 is 14 amino acids. Germline-derived CDR1 and CDR2 are SGDLS and YYNGEE. The V end was cut by 3 bases, the J end by 3 bases, with 9 bases between. The CDR3 DNA reads as TGTGCCAGCAGCGGTGAGGGGTACACCGGGGAGCTGTTTTTT. It encodes CASSGEGYTGELFF.

The chain uses TRBV12-3 or TRBV12-4 and TRBJ2-7; 8 nucleotides agree with TRBD1. This CDR3 is built from 18 residues. Unmatched junction bases numbered 17, after V lost 2 bases and J lost 5 bases. The CDR3 nucleotides are TGTGCCAGCAGTTTATCCCCCCCCTCGGACAGGGTAAAGGACGAGCAGTACTTC. Translated, it gives CASSLSPPSDRVKDEQYF.

This chain links TRBV9 with TRBJ1-6; 8 bases align to TRBD1. The germline V gene encodes CDR1 SGDLS and CDR2 YYNGEE. V shed 0 bases, J shed 7 bases, and the junction held 0 bases outside the gene matches. This CDR3 region has 14 residues. This chain's CDR3 is CASSVGDRNSPLHF. The CDR3 region has the DNA TGTGCCAGCAGCGTAGGGGACAGGAATTCACCCCTCCACTTT.

This chain connects TRBV7-9 to TRBJ2-1; 14 bases are a match to TRBD2. CDR1 is SEHNR, CDR2 FQNEAQ, per germline (reference sequence). V dropped 8 bases and J dropped 7; count of bases not matched to a gene: 16. The CDR3 contains 18 residues. CDR3 in DNA: TGTGCCAGCCGCGGGACTAGCGGGGGAGGGCCGGTGAGGAATGAGCAGTTCTTC. This translates into CASRGTSGGGPVRNEQFF.

This chain links TRBV5-4 with TRBJ2-7; 8 bases fit TRBD1. The CDR3 has 15 amino acids. The germline CDR1 and CDR2 sequences are SGHNT and YYREEE (reference sequence). With 0 bases clipped from V and 0 bases from J, the junction kept 2 bases outside the gene matches. The CDR3 loop reads CASSLGQGSSYEQYF. The CDR3 DNA is TGTGCCAGCAGCTTGGGACAGGGGAGCTCCTACGAGCAGTACTTC.

V gene TRBV9 combines with J gene TRBJ2-7, with TRBD1 as a possible D gene (6 bases). The germline V and J ends were trimmed by 3 bases and 0 bases, with 16 bases remaining between them. The CDR3 is 16 residues long. The germline gives CDR1 SGDLS, CDR2 YYNGEE. This CDR3 reads CASSAGSGTPSYEQYF. In nucleotides, the CDR3 is TGTGCCAGCAGCGCGGGTTCCGGGACACCCTCCTACGAGCAGTACTTC. The complete variable domain, with remaining parts taken from reference TRBV9 and TRBJ2-7, reads DSGVTQTPKHLITATGQRVTLRCSPRSGDLSVYWYQQSLDQGLQFLIQYYNGEERAKGNILERFSAQQFPDLHSELNLSSLELGDSALYFCASSAGSGTPSYEQYFGPGTRLTVT.

This sequence joins TRBV12-5 and TRBJ1-2; 10 bases fit TRBD1. CDR3 size: 18 residues. Germline V gives CDR1 LGHNT, CDR2 FRNRAP. The trim removed 2 bases at V and 7 bases at J, leaving 16 bases unmatched. This chain's CDR3 is CASGLPSPGDRGQGGYTF. The CDR3 DNA reads TGTGCTAGTGGTTTGCCGAGCCCCGGTGACAGGGGGCAGGGTGGCTACACCTTC.

The chain couples TRBV4-1 to TRBJ2-5, with D maybe TRBD2 (6 bases). The V end was cut by 0 bases, the J end by 1 base, with 9 bases between. This CDR3 spans 15 amino acids. Germline V gene lookup returns CDR1 MGHRA and CDR2 YSYEKL. CDR3: CASSQEGGIQETQYF. The CDR3 DNA sequence: TGCGCCAGCAGCCAAGAAGGCGGGATCCAAGAGACCCAGTACTTC.

V is TRBV9 and J is TRBJ2-2; unclear D gene. V shed 3 bases and J shed 4 bases, with 13 bases lying between them. Per germline, CDR1 SGDLS and CDR2 YYNGEE. CDR3 size: 15 residues. The CDR3 bases are TGTGCCAGCAGCGCGGCTCGTTCGGGCACCGGGGAGCTGTTTTTT. Protein sequence: CASSAARSGTGELFF.

CDR3 nucleotides: TGCGCCAGCAGCCAAGATCTCCCGGGCTCAGGGGATACGCAGTATTTT. Translation: CASSQDLPGSGDTQYF. The chain carries TRBV4-3 and TRBJ2-3, with D tentatively TRBD1 (5 bases). Germline V lookup: CDR1 LGHNA, CDR2 YSLEER. The CDR3 is 16 residues long. V shed 0 bases and J shed 6 bases, with 16 bases lying between them.

V usage is TRBV4-3 and J usage is TRBJ2-6; D unresolved. Trimming took off 0 bases at V and 0 bases at J, with 6 bases between the two ends. CDR1 and CDR2 from the germline V gene are LGHNA and YSLEER. There are 16 residues in the CDR3. This CDR3 reads CASSQDNGSGANVLTF. DNA of the CDR3: TGCGCCAGCAGCCAAGATAATGGCTCTGGGGCCAACGTCCTGACTTTC.

The chain has TRBV9 and TRBJ1-6, with a weak D call TRBD1 (5 bases). There are 14 residues in the CDR3. Trimming stripped 1 base from V and 8 bases from J, with 10 bases between. Germline V lookup: CDR1 SGDLS, CDR2 YYNGEE. The CDR3 sequence is CASSVQGGDSPLHF. The CDR3, as DNA: TGTGCCAGCAGCGTACAGGGTGGGGATTCACCCCTCCACTTT.

The rearrangement uses TRBV19 and TRBJ2-1; D is uncertain. Between the trimmed V and J ends, which lost 3 bases and 0 bases, there was a span of 15 bases. The length of the CDR3 is 17 residues. Germline values: CDR1 LNHDA, CDR2 SQIVND (reference sequence). CDR3 residues: CASSIGSRRSSYNEQFF. CDR3 nucleotide sequence: TGTGCCAGTAGTATCGGTTCTAGACGGAGCTCCTACAATGAGCAGTTCTTC.

The chain employs TRBV7-9 and TRBJ2-1; TRBD1 matches at 9 bases. V gave up 1 base and J gave up 5 bases; unmatched junction bases: 3. Germline V gene lookup returns CDR1 SEHNR and CDR2 FQNEAQ (reference sequence). CDR3 length: 15 residues. The CDR3 DNA is TGTGCCAGCAGCTTAGGGACAGGGGACGACAATGAGCAGTTCTTC. Protein product: CASSLGTGDDNEQFF.